This TCR beta chain was observed in a study of cytomegalovirus exposure and HLA in healthy donors. Study results and caveats: Specificity for CMV antigens was confirmed in vitro for a few of the CMV-associated chains.

PCR was performed using 60 Vbeta and 13 Jbeta primers. The data were produced by immunoSEQ multiplex PCR, yet TCRdb's version contains in-frame clones alone and is incomplete. In the table there are some 150,000 clones, around 79% of which are singletons. Donors were nominally healthy when sampled, though unrecorded immune exposures were likely. On this clone itself: What it binds is unknown.

The CDR3 sequence is 12 residues long. Germline CDR1 SQVTM, CDR2 ANQGSEA. After removal of 6 bases from V and 4 bases from J, the junction contained 2 bases not matched to a gene. This TCR was sampled from a man in his forties in good health and CMV-seronegative. The genes are TRBV29-1 and TRBJ1-5; TRBD1 matches 8 bases. The material sequenced was PBMCs. CDR3 DNA sequence: TGCAGCGTGAGGACAGGGAATCAGCCCCAGCATTTT. Its translation is CSVRTGNQPQHF.